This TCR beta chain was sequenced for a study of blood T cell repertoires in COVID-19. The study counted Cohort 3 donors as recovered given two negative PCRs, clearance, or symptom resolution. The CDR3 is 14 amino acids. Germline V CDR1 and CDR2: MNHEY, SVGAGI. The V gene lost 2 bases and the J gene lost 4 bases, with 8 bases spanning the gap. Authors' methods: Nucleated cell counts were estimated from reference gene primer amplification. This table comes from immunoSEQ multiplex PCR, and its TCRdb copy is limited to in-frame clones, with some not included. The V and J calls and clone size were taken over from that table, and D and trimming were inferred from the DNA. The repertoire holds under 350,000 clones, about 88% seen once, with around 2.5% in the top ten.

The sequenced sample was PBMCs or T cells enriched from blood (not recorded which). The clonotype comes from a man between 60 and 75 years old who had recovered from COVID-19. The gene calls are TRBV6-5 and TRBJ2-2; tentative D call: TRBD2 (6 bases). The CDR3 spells CASSYGLLTGELFF. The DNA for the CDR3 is TGTGCCAGCAGTTACGGACTACTCACCGGGGAGCTGTTTTTT.